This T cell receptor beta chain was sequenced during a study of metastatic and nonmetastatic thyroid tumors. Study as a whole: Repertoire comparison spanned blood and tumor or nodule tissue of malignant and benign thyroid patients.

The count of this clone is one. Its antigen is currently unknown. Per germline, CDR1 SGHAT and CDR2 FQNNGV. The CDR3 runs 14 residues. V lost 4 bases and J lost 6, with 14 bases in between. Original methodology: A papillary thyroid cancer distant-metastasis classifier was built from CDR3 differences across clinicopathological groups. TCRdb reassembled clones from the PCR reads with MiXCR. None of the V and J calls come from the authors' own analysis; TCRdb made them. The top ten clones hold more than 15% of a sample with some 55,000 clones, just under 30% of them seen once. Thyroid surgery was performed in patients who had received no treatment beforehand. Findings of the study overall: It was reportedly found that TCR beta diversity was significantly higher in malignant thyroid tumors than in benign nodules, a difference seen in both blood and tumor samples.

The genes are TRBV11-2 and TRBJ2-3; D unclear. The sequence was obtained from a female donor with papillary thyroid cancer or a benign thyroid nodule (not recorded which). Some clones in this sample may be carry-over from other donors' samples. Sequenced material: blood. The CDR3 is CASSYSFASDTQYF. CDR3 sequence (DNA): TGTGCCAGCAGCTACTCTTTTGCGTCCGATACGCAGTATTTT.